These T cell receptor beta chains were read from a single sample in a study of shared clonotypes between healthy human individuals. Only in-frame clones appear in the TCRdb table, and some are missing; sequencing was by immunoSEQ multiplex PCR. Among over a million clones listed, more than 75% were seen once. Input material: memory CD4+ T cells from PBMCs. These receptors all come from a man younger than 35 in good health. Some clones in this sample may be carry-over from other donors' samples. CDR3s include the opening cysteine and the closing phenylalanine or tryptophan. The D gene is left open where the match is weak. The size of a clone is reported for some rows only, either as once, few or many, or as a class for expanded clones.

NA	TRBJ1-5	TRBV2	TRBD1	CASRPTGGSNQPQHF	TGTGCCAGCAGGCCGACAGGGGGGAGCAATCAGCCCCAGCATTTT
NA	TRBJ1-4	TRBV28	NA	CASSSVGAANEKLFF	TGTGCCAGCAGTTCCGTGGGGGCCGCTAATGAAAAACTGTTTTTT
NA	TRBJ2-2	TRBV9	NA	CASSASGTINTGELFF	TGTGCCAGCAGCGCTTCGGGAACAATCAACACCGGGGAGCTGTTTTTT
NA	TRBJ2-1	TRBV28	NA	CASSLVPSSYNEQFF	TGTGCCAGCAGTTTGGTCCCCAGCTCCTACAATGAGCAGTTCTTC
NA	TRBJ1-1	TRBV16	NA	CASSQSRTAGTEAFF	TGTGCCAGCAGCCAATCCCGGACAGCCGGAACTGAAGCTTTCTTT
NA	TRBJ2-5	TRBV5-1	TRBD2	CASSNSGRATMETQYF	TGCGCCAGCAGCAATAGCGGGAGGGCGACGATGGAGACCCAGTACTTC
NA	TRBJ1-5	TRBV21-1	NA	CASSKVEKRSNQPQHF	TGTGCCAGCAGCAAAGTAGAGAAGAGGAGCAATCAGCCCCAGCATTTT
NA	TRBJ2-1	TRBV5-1	NA	CASSLVPGSNNEQFF	TGCGCCAGCAGCTTGGTTCCGGGTAGTAACAATGAGCAGTTCTTC
NA	TRBJ2-7	TRBV28	TRBD2	CAIGTSSYEQYF	TGTGCCATAGGGACTAGCTCCTACGAGCAGTACTTC
NA	TRBJ2-1	TRBV28	NA	CASSTRGRNEQFF	TGTGCCAGCAGCACTAGGGGGAGGAATGAGCAGTTCTTC
NA	TRBJ1-5	TRBV2	TRBD1	CASSEQGADQPQHF	TGTGCCAGCAGTGAACAGGGGGCTGATCAGCCCCAGCATTTT
NA	TRBJ2-2	TRBV19	TRBD1	CASIHRGNTGELFF	TGTGCCAGTATACACAGGGGGAACACCGGGGAGCTGTTTTTT
NA	TRBJ2-5	TRBV29-1	TRBD2	CSVDPRLAGAETQYF	TGCAGCGTTGATCCCAGACTAGCGGGTGCAGAGACCCAGTACTTC
NA	TRBJ2-1	TRBV7-2	TRBD2	CASSLVFSGRGYNEQFF	TGTGCCAGCAGCTTAGTCTTTAGCGGGAGGGGCTACAATGAGCAGTTCTTC
NA	TRBJ1-5	TRBV28	NA	CASSDPGRISNQPQHF	TGTGCCAGCAGCGACCCGGGACGGATTAGCAATCAGCCCCAGCATTTT
NA	TRBJ2-1	TRBV2	TRBD2	CASRVGLAAEQFF	TGTGCCAGCCGGGTGGGACTAGCGGCGGAGCAGTTCTTC
NA	TRBJ2-2	TRBV7-9	NA	CASSYDGTGELFF	TGTGCCAGCAGCTACGACGGCACCGGGGAGCTGTTTTTT
NA	TRBJ1-3	TRBV9	NA	CASSVAQTSITIYF	TGTGCCAGCAGCGTAGCGCAGACCAGTATCACCATATATTTT
few	TRBJ1-1	TRBV29-1	NA	CSVVHANTEAFF	TGCAGCGTTGTCCATGCAAACACTGAAGCTTTCTTT
NA	TRBJ1-5	TRBV19	TRBD1	CASMQGAWRNQPQHF	TGTGCCAGTATGCAGGGGGCCTGGCGCAATCAGCCCCAGCATTTT
NA	TRBJ2-1	TRBV10-3	NA	CAISELAGVFNEQFF	TGTGCCATCAGTGAGTTGGCAGGCGTCTTCAATGAGCAGTTCTTC
NA	TRBJ2-7	TRBV6-5	TRBD1	CASSYGRTGSYEQYF	TGTGCCAGCAGTTATGGTCGGACAGGGTCCTACGAGCAGTACTTC
NA	TRBJ2-3	TRBV7-6	TRBD2	CASSSHPDLAGGSDTQYF	TGTGCCAGCAGCTCCCACCCCGATCTAGCGGGAGGGTCAGATACGCAGTATTTT
NA	TRBJ2-5	TRBV6-5	NA	CASRRTSFRETQYF	TGTGCCAGCAGACGAACTAGTTTCCGAGAGACCCAGTACTTC
NA	TRBJ2-7	TRBV2	TRBD1	CASTMGQGAEQYF	TGTGCCAGCACTATGGGACAGGGGGCCGAGCAGTACTTC
few	TRBJ2-5	TRBV5-1	TRBD1	CASSLGGTGRAETQYF	TGCGCCAGCAGCTTGGGCGGGACAGGGAGGGCAGAGACCCAGTACTTC
NA	TRBJ2-7	TRBV18	NA	CASSLDGTGASYEQYF	TGTGCCAGCTCACTGGACGGGACGGGGGCATCCTACGAGCAGTACTTC
NA	TRBJ2-7	TRBV19	NA	CASSIGGTMYYEQYF	TGTGCCAGTAGTATTGGCGGGACGATGTATTACGAGCAGTACTTC
NA	TRBJ1-5	TRBV6-1	NA	CASSESGGNQPQHF	TGTGCCAGCAGTGAATCGGGAGGCAATCAGCCCCAGCATTTT
NA	TRBJ2-1	TRBV19	TRBD2	CASSIWGGSYNEQFF	TGTGCCAGTAGTATCTGGGGGGGAAGCTACAATGAGCAGTTCTTC
NA	TRBJ2-7	TRBV4-2	TRBD1	CASSQGDSYEQYF	TGTGCCAGCAGCCAAGGGGACAGCTACGAGCAGTACTTC
many	TRBJ2-2	TRBV5-4	NA	CASSPSGGRANTGELFF	TGTGCCAGCAGCCCCTCCGGCGGGCGAGCTAACACCGGGGAGCTGTTTTTT
few	TRBJ2-7	TRBV5-1	TRBD1	CASSQDRVTYEQYF	TGCGCCAGCAGCCAGGACAGGGTTACCTACGAGCAGTACTTC
NA	TRBJ2-3	TRBV25-1	NA	CASSEPTSTDTQYF	TGTGCCAGCAGTGAACCGACTAGTACAGATACGCAGTATTTT
NA	TRBJ2-7	TRBV4-1	TRBD1	CASSQGDRGYEQYF	TGCGCCAGCAGCCAAGGGGACAGGGGATACGAGCAGTACTTC
once	TRBJ1-4	TRBV6-5	NA	CASSYIGGSVEKLFF	TGTGCCAGCAGTTACATCGGGGGCTCGGTGGAAAAACTGTTTTTT
once	TRBJ2-1	TRBV4-1	TRBD1	CASSRGQGAWNEQFF	TGCGCCAGCAGCCGGGGACAGGGGGCGTGGAATGAGCAGTTCTTC
NA	TRBJ2-7	TRBV27	TRBD1	CASKGIGQVTNEQYF	TGTGCCAGCAAAGGGATAGGACAGGTGACCAACGAGCAGTACTTC
NA	TRBJ2-3	TRBV11-1	TRBD2	CASSDSGSSTDTQYF	TGTGCCAGCAGCGACAGCGGGAGTAGCACAGATACGCAGTATTTT
NA	TRBJ1-5	TRBV19	NA	CASSMIYGGANNQPQHF	TGTGCCAGTAGTATGATCTACGGGGGGGCGAACAATCAGCCCCAGCATTTT
NA	TRBJ2-7	TRBV6-5	NA	CASKARQFYEQYF	TGTGCCAGCAAGGCAAGACAGTTCTACGAGCAGTACTTC
NA	TRBJ2-2	TRBV5-1	TRBD1	CASQPGQWETGELFF	TGCGCCAGCCAGCCGGGACAGTGGGAAACCGGGGAGCTGTTTTTT
few	TRBJ1-2	TRBV7-2	TRBD1	CASSFRTGEGYTF	TGTGCCAGCAGCTTCAGGACAGGGGAGGGCTACACCTTC
NA	TRBJ1-1	TRBV7-9	TRBD1	CASSADRGGTEAFF	TGTGCCAGCAGCGCTGACAGGGGGGGCACTGAAGCTTTCTTT
NA	TRBJ2-5	TRBV6-1	NA	CASSAGRAQETQYF	TGTGCCAGCAGTGCCGGACGGGCTCAAGAGACCCAGTACTTC
NA	TRBJ2-1	TRBV11-2	NA	CASSPRQASYNEQFF	TGTGCCAGCAGCCCTAGACAGGCTAGTTACAATGAGCAGTTCTTC
NA	TRBJ2-7	TRBV10-1	NA	CASSESVGYEQYF	TGCGCCAGCAGTGAGTCGGTAGGCTACGAGCAGTACTTC
once	TRBJ2-5	TRBV7-9	NA	CASSPPASPRETQYF	TGTGCCAGCAGCCCTCCCGCTTCACCCCGGGAGACCCAGTACTTC
NA	TRBJ1-1	TRBV30	NA	CAWSPTGRTEAFF	TGTGCCTGGAGCCCCACTGGGCGCACTGAAGCTTTCTTT